This T cell receptor beta chain derives from a study of T cell responses to AZD1222 COVID-19 vaccine. Study observations and caveats: The study sampled repertoires only after the peak T cell response.

This clone has just a few counts. Its antigen is not known. Method: immunoSEQ multiplex PCR; TCRdb's copy keeps in-frame clones and lacks some. The sample lists some 74,000 clones; under 90% were seen once. Germline V gene sequence: CDR1 SEHNR, CDR2 FQNEAQ (reference sequence). The length of the CDR3 is 15 residues. Trimming stripped 5 bases from V and 3 bases from J, with 14 bases between. The receptor's source is an adult who received the AZD1222 COVID-19 vaccine. The J gene is TRBJ1-5, the V gene TRBV7-9; tentatively, D is TRBD1 (6 bases). Material: peripheral blood, obtained 28 days after the second AZD1222 dose. The CDR3 bases are TGTGCCAGCAGCAATGGACAGTTACACAATCAGCCCCAGCATTTT. Translation: CASSNGQLHNQPQHF.